These 32 T cell receptor beta chains originate from one sample sequenced in a study of identical twins. Via MiXCR, TCRdb re-called the 5' RACE reads, giving one row per CDR3 protein. Of a few hundred thousand distinct CDR3 sequences listed, over 8.5% are singletons. These same data were also listed under a study on yellow fever vaccine responses in identical twins.

The sequenced sample consisted of PBMCs. These TCRs come from a woman between 18 and 29 years old in good health.

In this sample, this clonotype turned up a few times. V gene TRBV14 combines with J gene TRBJ2-5; D not certain. The germline V and J ends were trimmed by 2 bases and 5 bases, with 12 bases remaining between them. This CDR3 spans 14 amino acids. Germline V gene sequence: CDR1 SGHDN, CDR2 FVKESK. The CDR3 DNA reads as TGTGCCAGCAGCCAATTTTTATCGATGGAGACCCAGTACTTC. This encodes CASSQFLSMETQYF.

This clonotype was detected many times. The chain uses TRBV5-1 and TRBJ2-7; TRBD1 matches at 8 bases. CDR3 length: 13 amino acids. Trimming removed 4 bases from V and 6 bases from J; junction bases left unmatched: 6. The germline V gene has CDR1 SGHRS and CDR2 YFSETQ. CDR3 loop: CASSENTGGEQYF. The CDR3 nucleotides read TGCGCCAGCAGCGAGAATACAGGGGGCGAGCAGTACTTC.

This clonotype was detected many times. The chain has TRBV7-2 and TRBJ1-2, with 7 bases aligning to TRBD1. CDR3 length: 15 residues. The germline gives CDR1 SGHTA, CDR2 FQGNSA. J gave up 4 bases and V 4 bases, and 9 bases lay outside the gene matches. In DNA form, the CDR3 reads TGTGCCAGCAGCTCCCGGGACAGAGGTAGCTATGGCTACACCTTC. It encodes CASSSRDRGSYGYTF.

The sample holds many counts of this clonotype. The rearrangement uses TRBV7-2 and TRBJ2-5; no definite D call. The germline CDR1 and CDR2 sequences are SGHTA and FQGNSA. The CDR3 loop spans 13 amino acids. The V gene lost 3 bases and the J gene lost 3 bases, with 8 bases spanning the gap. The CDR3 DNA follows: TGTGCCAGCAGCTTTGGGTTAGAAGAGACCCAGTACTTC. Encoded protein: CASSFGLEETQYF.

This clonotype came up many times. The rearrangement links TRBV3-1 to TRBJ2-5, with 7 bases identical to TRBD1. Trimming cost V 5 bases and J 2 bases; bases outside gene matches: 8. The CDR3 totals 15 residues. The germline gives CDR1 LGHDT, CDR2 YNNKEL (reference sequence). The CDR3 loop is CASSIRDRTQETQYF. In DNA, the CDR3 is TGTGCCAGCAGCATCCGGGACAGAACTCAAGAGACCCAGTACTTC.

The chain is built from TRBV7-8 and TRBJ2-7; no reliable D call. Between the trimmed V and J ends, which lost 0 bases and 2 bases, there was a span of 8 bases. This CDR3 has 14 residues. The germline gives CDR1 SGHVS, CDR2 FQNEAQ. The CDR3 is CASSLAVGTYEQYF. The CDR3 DNA sequence: TGTGCCAGCAGCTTAGCTGTCGGAACCTACGAGCAGTACTTC. Full variable domain (rest looked up from reference TRBV7-8 and TRBJ2-7): GAGVSQSPRYKVAKRGQDVALRCDPISGHVSLFWYQQALGQGPEFLTYFQNEAQLDKSGLPSDRFFAERPEGSVSTLKIQRTQQEDSAVYLCASSLAVGTYEQYFGPGTRLTVT.

The chain joins TRBV29-1 to TRBJ2-5; 7 bases fit TRBD1. The CDR3 totals 13 residues. Trimming took 7 bases from V and 3 from J; bases not matched to a gene: 8. Per germline, CDR1 SQVTM and CDR2 ANQGSEA. This chain's CDR3 is CSASNRGKETQYF. The CDR3, as DNA: TGCAGCGCTTCTAACAGGGGAAAAGAGACCCAGTACTTC.

This clonotype was counted between two and nine times. The chain employs TRBV5-1 and TRBJ2-1; 8 bases match TRBD2. Germline assignment: CDR1 SGHRS and CDR2 YFSETQ. The CDR3 covers 15 residues. V was pared by 5 bases and J by 8 bases, with 12 bases of the junction left unmatched. CDR3 residues: CASRLPSGSYDEQFF. CDR3 nucleotides: TGCGCCAGCAGGCTACCCAGCGGGAGTTACGATGAGCAGTTCTTC.

This clonotype was detected a few times. The chain couples TRBV25-1 to TRBJ2-7, with 7 positions matching TRBD1. The germline gives CDR1 MGHDK, CDR2 SYGVNS. The CDR3 has 14 residues. Trimming at V came to 1 base and at J to 2 bases, leaving 2 bases not matched to a gene. CDR3 in DNA: TGTGCCAGCAGTGAATGGGACAGCACCTACGAGCAGTACTTC. Translated: CASSEWDSTYEQYF.

As regards this clonotype: The junction differs from germline at one of its ends, possibly a read error. The V gene is TRBV12-3 or TRBV12-4, the J gene TRBJ2-5; D not resolved. The CDR3 runs to 14 residues. CDR3 loop: CASSTDPAYTRKDF. In nucleotides, the CDR3 is TGTGCCAGCAGTACCGATCCCGCATACACGAGGAAGGACTTC.

This chain links TRBV14 with TRBJ2-3; 9 positions match TRBD2. V was clipped by 0 bases and J by 2 bases; unmatched bases: 9. CDR1 is SGHDN and CDR2 is FVKESK in the germline V gene. The CDR3 has 18 amino acids. The CDR3 DNA follows: TGTGCCAGCAGCCAAGAGACTAGCGGAAGCCCCTACACAGATACGCAGTATTTT. It is translated as CASSQETSGSPYTDTQYF.

This clonotype was seen a handful of times. CDR3 sequence reads: CASSPGTAVNQPQHF. DNA for the CDR3: TGTGCCAGCAGTCCGGGGACCGCAGTCAATCAGCCCCAGCATTTT. J is TRBJ1-5 and V is TRBV12-3 or TRBV12-4, with D perhaps TRBD1 (5 bases). This CDR3 has 15 residues. V gave up 5 bases and J gave up 3 bases, with 14 bases separating them.

There are many counts of this clonotype. The rearrangement links TRBV28 to TRBJ2-1, with 9 bases that match TRBD2. This CDR3 is 14 amino acids long. The germline V gene encodes CDR1 MDHEN and CDR2 SYDVKM. Trimming at V came to 8 bases and at J to 9 bases, leaving 11 bases not matched to a gene. The CDR3 is CASGGTSQIGEQFF. CDR3 DNA: TGTGCCAGCGGCGGGACTAGCCAAATTGGTGAGCAGTTCTTC.

This clonotype was detected a few times. The rearrangement links TRBV6-2 or TRBV6-3 to TRBJ2-7, with a weak D call TRBD2 (6 bases). CDR3 length: 19 amino acids. The V end was cut by 7 bases, the J end by 2 bases, with 30 bases between. Germline CDR1 reads MNHEY; CDR2 reads SVGEGT. The CDR3 sequence is CASNGFMQTTSPTTYEQYF. CDR3 sequence (DNA): TGTGCCAGCAACGGTTTTATGCAGACAACTAGCCCAACCACCTACGAGCAGTACTTC.

This clonotype has ten or more counts. The CDR3 DNA is TGCAGTGCTAGTAGACAGGGCCCCGGGGAGCTGTTTTTT. Translation: CSASRQGPGELFF. V gene TRBV20-1 combines with J gene TRBJ2-2; 7 bases are shared with TRBD1. The V and J ends lost 3 bases and 6 bases, in that order; junction bases with no gene match: 4. The CDR3 covers 13 residues. Looked up from germline, CDR1 is DFQATT and CDR2 is SNEGSKA (reference sequence).

The chain employs TRBV5-1 and TRBJ2-6; D is unresolved. The CDR3 has 13 residues. V was cut by 3 bases and J by 4 bases, with 5 bases left in between. Germline V gene sequence: CDR1 SGHRS, CDR2 YFSETQ. The CDR3 loop is CASSSRGANVLTF. CDR3 DNA: TGCGCCAGCAGCTCAAGAGGGGCCAACGTCCTGACTTTC.

V gene TRBV7-2 combines with J gene TRBJ1-3; D is uncertain. Trimming removed 1 base at V and 8 bases at J, with 15 bases between. The CDR3 has 15 amino acids. CDR1 and CDR2 from the germline V gene are SGHTA and FQGNSA. The CDR3 is CASSLVGNNPYTIYF. The CDR3 DNA reads as TGTGCCAGCAGCTTAGTAGGAAATAACCCATACACCATATATTTT.

The chain carries TRBV20-1 and TRBJ1-1, with TRBD1 matching over 9 bases. V lost 8 bases, J lost 0 bases, and 7 bases stayed unmatched. From germline, CDR1 is DFQATT and CDR2 SNEGSKA (reference sequence). This CDR3 has 14 residues. The CDR3 reads CSTYRGRLNTEAFF. CDR3 nucleotides: TGCAGTACCTACAGGGGGCGTTTGAACACTGAAGCTTTCTTT.

This clonotype was found many times. The chain is built from TRBV12-3 or TRBV12-4 and TRBJ2-3, with D possibly matching TRBD2 (6 bases). Trimming cost V 2 bases and J 3 bases, with 12 bases left between them. This CDR3 is 15 amino acids long. The CDR3 reads CASSLRGGETDTQYF. The CDR3 nucleotides read TGTGCCAGCAGTTTACGGGGAGGAGAAACAGATACGCAGTATTTT.

This chain connects TRBV5-6 to TRBJ2-3; 9 bases are a match to TRBD2. Germline trimming cut 2 bases from V and 2 bases from J; bases unmatched to any gene: 15. There are 19 residues in the CDR3. Germline lookup yields CDR1 SGHDT and CDR2 YYEEEE. CDR3 protein: CASSLFAGGPPASTDTQYF. The CDR3 DNA reads TGTGCCAGCAGCTTATTCGCGGGAGGGCCGCCAGCCTCCACAGATACGCAGTATTTT.

The V gene is TRBV5-5, the J gene TRBJ2-7, with TRBD1 identical over 7 bases. The junction had 15 bases not matched to a gene; V was cut back by 0 bases and J by 6 bases. Looked up from germline, CDR1 is SGHKS and CDR2 is YYEKEE (reference sequence). CDR3 size: 17 residues. This CDR3 reads CASSLAPDRVRLGEQYF. The CDR3 DNA reads TGTGCCAGCAGCTTGGCCCCCGACAGGGTTCGTCTTGGCGAGCAGTACTTC. The variable domain in full, completed from reference TRBV5-5 and TRBJ2-7, reads DAGVTQSPTHLIKTRGQQVTLRCSPISGHKSVSWYQQVLGQGPQFIFQYYEKEERGRGNFPDRFSARQFPNYSSELNVNALLLGDSALYLCASSLAPDRVRLGEQYFGPGTRLTVT.

The chain has TRBV18 and TRBJ1-6, with 7 bases aligning to TRBD1. Germline loops: CDR1 KGHSH, CDR2 LQKENI. After removal of 1 base from V and 1 base from J, the junction contained 16 bases not matched to a gene. The CDR3 extends over 21 amino acids. In DNA form, the CDR3 reads TGTGCCAGCTCACCACGCCTCCTGGACAGGAGGGATGGATCCTATAATTCACCCCTCCACTTT. It encodes CASSPRLLDRRDGSYNSPLHF.

The chain joins TRBV18 to TRBJ1-5; the D is unclear. This CDR3 region has 13 residues. V lost 0 bases and J 4 bases, leaving 4 bases between the germline ends. Looked up from germline, CDR1 is KGHSH and CDR2 is LQKENI. The CDR3 region has the DNA TGTGCCAGCTCACCACCACCTAATCAGCCCCAGCATTTT. It specifies CASSPPPNQPQHF. The variable domain in full, with the rest retrieved from reference TRBV18 and TRBJ1-5, is NAGVMQNPRHLVRRRGQEARLRCSPMKGHSHVYWYRQLPEEGLKFMVYLQKENIIDESGMPKERFSAEFPKEGPSILRIQQVVRGDSAAYFCASSPPPNQPQHFGDGTRLSIL.

This clonotype was seen at least ten times. The V call is TRBV12-3 or TRBV12-4, the J call TRBJ1-5; D unclear. Trimming left V 6 bases short and J 3 bases short, with 9 bases between. This CDR3 is 13 amino acids long. Written as DNA, the CDR3 is TGTGCCAGCAGATCGGATTTCAATCAGCCCCAGCATTTT. The encoded protein is CASRSDFNQPQHF.

This clonotype was observed a handful of times. This sequence joins TRBV7-2 and TRBJ2-1, with unresolved D. Germline-derived CDR1 and CDR2 are SGHTA and FQGNSA. V lost 4 bases and J 8 bases, leaving 12 bases between the germline ends. The length of the CDR3 is 13 residues. The DNA for the CDR3 is TGTGCCAGCAGCTCCACGTCTAGGTATGAGCAGTTCTTC. Amino acids: CASSSTSRYEQFF.

This clonotype was counted a few times. The rearrangement joins TRBV7-2 to TRBJ1-6, with no clear D. V was trimmed by 5 bases and J by 3 bases, leaving 14 bases between them. Germline CDR1 reads SGHTA; CDR2 reads FQGNSA. The CDR3 spans 16 residues. The CDR3, as DNA: TGTGCCAGCAGCCGCGGTGCGGGAAGCTATAATTCACCCCTCCACTTT. Protein product: CASSRGAGSYNSPLHF.

This clonotype has at least ten counts. The chain carries TRBV6-4 and TRBJ2-1; TRBD2 agrees at 8 bases. The germline CDR1 and CDR2 sequences are MRHNA and SNTAGT. The CDR3 is 14 residues long. V was clipped by 3 bases and J by 2 bases; unmatched bases: 0. CDR3 sequence reads: CASSEAGAYNEQFF. CDR3 DNA sequence: TGTGCCAGCAGTGAAGCGGGAGCCTACAATGAGCAGTTCTTC.

This chain connects TRBV20-1 to TRBJ2-7; 9 bases align to TRBD2. V shed 7 bases and J 5 bases; nucleotides not matched to a gene: 12. CDR3 length equals 14 residues. Germline CDR1 and CDR2: DFQATT and SNEGSKA (reference sequence). As DNA, the CDR3 is TGCAGTGGCCTGACTTCTAGCGGGAAACACGAGCAGTACTTC. Its protein product is CSGLTSSGKHEQYF.

The chain carries TRBV5-8 and TRBJ1-4; the match to TRBD1 covers 9 bases. Germline CDR1 is SGHTS and CDR2 is YDEGEE. With 0 bases clipped from V and 10 bases from J, the junction kept 7 bases outside the gene matches. The CDR3 totals 15 residues. CDR3 nucleotide sequence: TGTGCCAGCAGCTTGGAAGGGACAGGGTTGGGAAAACTGTTTTTT. Amino acids: CASSLEGTGLGKLFF.

This clonotype appeared many times. This rearrangement joins TRBV6-2 or TRBV6-3 to TRBJ2-1; tentatively, D is TRBD2 (5 bases). The V gene lost 2 bases and the J gene lost 0 bases, with 8 bases spanning the gap. CDR3 length: 15 amino acids. Looked up from germline, CDR1 is MNHEY and CDR2 is SVGEGT. CDR3 DNA: TGTGCCAGCAGTTACGTAGCGATCTCCTACAATGAGCAGTTCTTC. Its protein is CASSYVAISYNEQFF.

The table lists this clonotype with many counts. The chain links TRBV6-2 or TRBV6-3 to TRBJ2-1; D possibly corresponds to TRBD2 (6 bases). CDR3 length: 14 amino acids. V gave up 3 bases and J gave up 5 bases, with 11 bases separating them. Looked up from germline, CDR1 is MNHEY and CDR2 is SVGEGT. CDR3 in DNA: TGTGCCAGCAGTTATGCGGGGAGCGACAATGAGCAGTTCTTC. It codes for CASSYAGSDNEQFF.

This clonotype was found a few times. The V call is TRBV3-1, the J call TRBJ2-1, with 7 bases fitting TRBD2. Germline CDR1 reads LGHDT; CDR2 reads YNNKEL (reference sequence). V gave up 1 base and J gave up 5 bases; unmatched junction bases: 8. The CDR3 sequence is 16 residues long. The CDR3 reads CASSQVGTGLNNEQFF. The CDR3 DNA reads as TGTGCCAGCAGCCAAGTCGGGACGGGACTAAACAATGAGCAGTTCTTC.